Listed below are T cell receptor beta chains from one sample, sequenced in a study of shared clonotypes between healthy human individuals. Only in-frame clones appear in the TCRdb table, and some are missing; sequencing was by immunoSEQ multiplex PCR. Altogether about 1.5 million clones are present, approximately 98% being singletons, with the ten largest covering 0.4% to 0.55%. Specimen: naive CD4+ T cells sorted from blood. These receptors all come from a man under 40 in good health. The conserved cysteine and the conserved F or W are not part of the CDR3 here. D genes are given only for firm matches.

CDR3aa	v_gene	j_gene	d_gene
ASMDRNTDTQY	TRBV28	TRBJ2-3	TRBD1
ASARSSVTANTGELF	TRBV28	TRBJ2-2	NA
ASSVVQGPTGELF	TRBV9	TRBJ2-2	NA
ASSRSSSYNEQF	TRBV19	TRBJ2-1	NA
ASSLSPLTYEQY	TRBV28	TRBJ2-7	NA
AWSTGQGGQPQH	TRBV30	TRBJ1-5	TRBD1
ASRQDGLAWNEQF	TRBV27	TRBJ2-1	TRBD2
ASSSREPYREQY	TRBV7-9	TRBJ2-7	NA
AIQSGAYNEQF	TRBV10-3	TRBJ2-1	NA
ASSSNDRTGGGYT	TRBV11-2	TRBJ1-2	NA
ASSLDRGLAGGTSYEQY	TRBV11-2	TRBJ2-7	TRBD2
ASSSLYQGLRDGYT	TRBV27	TRBJ1-2	NA
ASSPAPTSSGNTIY	TRBV5-4	TRBJ1-3	NA
ASSLGTSGRGGF	TRBV7-2	TRBJ2-1	TRBD2
ASSQRPDRASAGELF	TRBV4-1	TRBJ2-2	TRBD1
ASSYSLGQGDEKLF	TRBV6-6	TRBJ1-4	NA
ASSTAQQGMNTEAF	TRBV5-4	TRBJ1-1	TRBD1
ACSDRSYEQY	TRBV30	TRBJ2-7	NA
ASSLVEGFTYEQY	TRBV7-6	TRBJ2-7	NA
ASSYRGSNQPQH	TRBV6-6	TRBJ1-5	NA
ASSMKGEQY	TRBV19	TRBJ2-7	NA
ASSLPGQGQNIQY	TRBV5-6	TRBJ2-4	TRBD1
ATSSKNGDTEAF	TRBV15	TRBJ1-1	NA
ASSGGQGGNYGYT	TRBV2	TRBJ1-2	TRBD1
ATASGGTNTGELF	TRBV15	TRBJ2-2	NA
SVIRGGQGEYGELF	TRBV29-1	TRBJ2-2	TRBD1
ASSPALAGVANEQF	TRBV18	TRBJ2-1	TRBD2
SARSPGTGHLMGLQF	TRBV29-1	TRBJ2-1	TRBD1
ASSQREAVPRQF	TRBV5-1	TRBJ2-1	NA
ASSPSGQAALYQPQH	TRBV18	TRBJ1-5	TRBD1
ASSETGTSGFPSYEQY	TRBV7-6	TRBJ2-7	TRBD2
ASSLGAGGSTDTQY	TRBV5-1	TRBJ2-3	TRBD1
ASSLEMGQAGELF	TRBV5-1	TRBJ2-2	TRBD1
ASSFIPGQGAGEQY	TRBV6-6	TRBJ2-7	TRBD1
AISERTGVAYEQY	TRBV10-3	TRBJ2-7	TRBD1
ASSLFWRAESNEQY	TRBV11-2	TRBJ2-7	NA
ASSLAQGTNTYEQY	TRBV5-1	TRBJ2-7	NA
ASSPQGQDDLGEQY	TRBV9	TRBJ2-7	TRBD1
SVENRGGIQY	TRBV29-1	TRBJ2-4	TRBD1
ASSLDQAGGAYNEQF	TRBV5-1	TRBJ2-1	TRBD2
ASSPGTANNYGYT	TRBV11-2	TRBJ1-2	TRBD1
ATAGSNQPQH	TRBV19	TRBJ1-5	NA
ASSPDSATEAF	TRBV2	TRBJ1-1	NA
ASSFIRQGLRSNSYEQY	TRBV11-2	TRBJ2-7	TRBD1
ASSTGPDPGNTIY	TRBV19	TRBJ1-3	NA
ASSTLKGKTGEQY	TRBV19	TRBJ2-7	NA
ASSLGPLGGYGYT	TRBV7-6	TRBJ1-2	NA
ASSTKTGRTGELF	TRBV7-2	TRBJ2-2	NA
ASSFTGELF	TRBV5-8	TRBJ2-2	NA
ASSPGSRNTQY	TRBV19	TRBJ2-3	NA
ASSLQMTSTRSQW	TRBV14	TRBJ2-7	NA
ASSVGTGDTLPYEQY	TRBV9	TRBJ2-7	TRBD1
ASSQSITGSRETQY	TRBV4-1	TRBJ2-5	NA
ASSLYGSSGNTIY	TRBV28	TRBJ1-3	NA
ASSPPGLAQNEQF	TRBV18	TRBJ2-1	TRBD2
ASSPFRARELF	TRBV4-2	TRBJ2-2	NA